What follows describes a single TCR beta chain. This clonotype was counted a few times. It lacks a known antigen. No per-base quality is available; no much larger clone lies one base away. This entry comes from a study of CD8 T cells in ankylosing spondylitis (TCRdb year 2017). Looking at the study overall: T cell receptor beta repertoires were profiled in healthy donors and ankylosing spondylitis patients so that disease-linked TCR variants could be found. The full study cohort was made up of approximately 27 ankylosing spondylitis patients and 95 to 130 healthy donors. Peripheral blood was sampled, and synovial fluid was also collected from ankylosing spondylitis patients. Summary of the overall study and its limitations: Significant enrichment of the disease-linked clones was reported in matched synovial fluid samples from ankylosing spondylitis patients. Some of the motif variants had been reported before in the synovial fluid and blood of reactive arthritis patients, a finding that suggests common disease-initiation mechanisms. A TCR beta motif made up of several highly homologous amino acid variants appeared to be characteristic of blood from ankylosing spondylitis patients. The disease-linked clones showed a CD8+ phenotype and occurred at relatively low frequencies in peripheral blood.

The germline V gene provides CDR1 MDHEN and CDR2 SYDVKM. V is cut by 2 bases and J by 2 bases, and the space between the germline ends is 13 bases. The CDR3 has 16 amino acids, counting the end cysteine and phenylalanine. Just the 48-base CDR3 DNA is kept, in frame starting at base 1. Sequencing instrument: Illumina HiSeq 2500. Quantitative 5'-RACE with molecular barcodes was the method used to prepare the TCR beta libraries. As for the authors' bioinformatics: A new computational method based on a probabilistic model of VDJ rearrangement was used to identify disease-linked TCR variants. The public reads were reprocessed in TCRdb via fastp at Q25 and MiXCR, keeping in-frame beta chains. Every entry covers one CDR3 protein and lists the most common genes and DNA from its rows. The V and J calls and clone size come from TCRdb's table, not from the authors' own analysis. The sample data list 250,000 to 400,000 distinct CDR3 sequences, and roughly 12% of these were observed just once. The top ten clones comprise roughly 9.1% of the sample.

The chain couples TRBV28 to TRBJ1-5, with the D gene uncertain. The sequenced sample was blood, either unsorted or a sorted T cell fraction (not recorded which). The receptor was derived from a female donor with ankylosing spondylitis or in good health (not recorded which). CDR3 protein: CASSLVGGFGNQPQHF. Here is the DNA: TGTGCCAGCAGTTTAGTAGGAGGGTTCGGCAATCAGCCCCAGCATTTT.